The 32 T cell receptor beta chains below all came from one sample that was sequenced in a study of shared clonotypes between healthy human individuals. Sequencing was performed with immunoSEQ multiplex PCR; in TCRdb, only in-frame clones are kept and a portion is missing. Here the sample spans 2,500,000 or so clones, just over 90% being singletons. The sequencing input was naive CD4+ T cells sorted from blood. Stated subset: CD45RA+ positively selected. The source of these receptors is a man aged 18 to 29 in good health.

The chain has TRBV2 and TRBJ2-1; unclear D gene. Germline CDR1 reads SNHLY; CDR2 reads FYNNEI. V shed 1 base and J shed 7 bases, with 11 bases lying between them. This CDR3 has 14 amino acids. This chain's CDR3 is CASSEGYLANEQFF. CDR3 in DNA: TGTGCCAGCAGTGAAGGGTACCTCGCAAATGAGCAGTTCTTC. Filled out from reference TRBV2 and TRBJ2-1, the complete variable domain reads EPEVTQTPSHQVTQMGQEVILRCVPISNHLYFYWYRQILGQKVEFLVSFYNNEISEKSEIFDDQFSVERPDGSNFTLKIRSTKLEDSAMYFCASSEGYLANEQFFGPGTRLTVL.

The V call is TRBV7-6, the J call TRBJ1-1; D gene unclear. The CDR3 length is 13 residues. The germline CDR1 and CDR2 sequences are SGHVS and FNYEAQ. V lost 3 bases, J lost 1 base, and 6 bases lay in between. CDR3 residues: CASSFWENTEAFF. The CDR3 DNA is TGTGCCAGCAGCTTCTGGGAGAACACTGAAGCTTTCTTT. Together with reference TRBV7-6 and TRBJ1-1, the CDR3 gives the full variable domain: GAGVSQSPRYKVTKRGQDVALRCDPISGHVSLYWYRQALGQGPEFLTYFNYEAQQDKSGLPNDRFSAERPEGSISTLTIQRTEQRDSAMYRCASSFWENTEAFFGQGTRLTVV.

V usage is TRBV9 and J usage is TRBJ1-6; TRBD1 aligns across 11 bases. The CDR3 runs to 17 residues. The V segment lost 3 bases and the J segment 7 bases; nucleotides outside the gene matches: 9. CDR1 and CDR2 (germline): SGDLS, YYNGEE. As DNA, the CDR3 is TGTGCCAGCAGCGGGGGGACAGGGGGATTTGGGAATTCACCCCTCCACTTT. Translating it yields CASSGGTGGFGNSPLHF.

As DNA, the CDR3 is TGCGCCAGCAGTCAACCTACGGACGGGAACACTGAAGCTTTCTTT. Its translation is CASSQPTDGNTEAFF. V and J are TRBV23-1 and TRBJ1-1; D is unresolved. TRBV23-1 carries the ORF label, with uncertain function. The CDR3 totals 15 residues. The V gene lost 2 bases and the J gene lost 1 base, with 11 bases spanning the gap.

The chain uses TRBV19 and TRBJ2-7, with D perhaps matching TRBD1 (6 bases). From germline, CDR1 is LNHDA and CDR2 SQIVND (reference sequence). V was pared by 4 bases and J by 5 bases, with 21 bases between. This CDR3 contains 16 residues. The CDR3 coding sequence is TGTGCCAGTAGTAACTCCGGGACAATCAGGAGGAACGAGCAGTACTTC. It codes for CASSNSGTIRRNEQYF. Filled out from reference TRBV19 and TRBJ2-7, the complete variable domain reads DGGITQSPKYLFRKEGQNVTLSCEQNLNHDAMYWYRQDPGQGLRLIYYSQIVNDFQKGDIAEGYSVSREKKESFPLTVTSAQKNPTAFYLCASSNSGTIRRNEQYFGPGTRLTVT.

The V gene is TRBV15, the J gene TRBJ2-5, with TRBD2 identical over 7 bases. The germline V gene encodes CDR1 LNHNV and CDR2 YYDKDF (reference sequence). The CDR3 extends over 14 amino acids. The V and J ends lost 5 bases and 3 bases, in that order; junction bases with no gene match: 6. The CDR3 region has the DNA TGTGCCACCAGCCCCCGGGGGAGGGAAGAGACCCAGTACTTC. Its protein product is CATSPRGREETQYF.

This clone was counted once. This sample includes further DNA sequences coding for the same CDR3. The chain recombines TRBV5-6 with TRBJ2-7; D is unresolved. CDR3 length equals 12 residues. The V and J ends lost 0 bases and 3 bases respectively, with 4 bases between them. Germline V gene sequence: CDR1 SGHDT, CDR2 YYEEEE. CDR3 amino acids: CASSLDGYEQYF. In DNA form, the CDR3 reads TGTGCCAGCAGCTTGGACGGCTACGAGCAGTACTTC.

This chain joins TRBV2 and TRBJ1-5; no reliable D call. Germline lookup yields CDR1 SNHLY and CDR2 FYNNEI. With 5 bases removed from V and 2 bases from J, the gap between germline ends came to 10 bases. This CDR3 region has 14 residues. DNA of the CDR3: TGTGCCAGCAGTCGGAGCCTGGGCAATCAGCCCCAGCATTTT. It is translated as CASSRSLGNQPQHF.

The V call is TRBV7-2, the J call TRBJ2-7; 8 nucleotides line up with TRBD2. The trim removed 5 bases at V and 0 bases at J, leaving 6 bases unmatched. CDR3 length equals 15 residues. From germline, CDR1 is SGHTA and CDR2 FQGNSA. The CDR3 DNA reads TGTGCCAGCAGCAGACTAGCGTCGGACTCCTACGAGCAGTACTTC. This translates into CASSRLASDSYEQYF.

The chain couples TRBV19 to TRBJ1-5; a weak D match, TRBD1 (6 bases). Trimming took off 10 bases at V and 7 bases at J, with 20 bases between the two ends. The CDR3 loop spans 14 amino acids. Per the germline V gene, CDR1 is LNHDA and CDR2 is SQIVND (reference sequence). The CDR3 protein is CATLGGGLGQPQHF. CDR3 DNA sequence: TGTGCCACCCTGGGGGGGGGCTTGGGACAGCCCCAGCATTTT.

The J gene is TRBJ2-7, the V gene TRBV2; 10 nucleotides agree with TRBD1. Germline CDR1 SNHLY, CDR2 FYNNEI. V gave up 3 bases and J gave up 4 bases; unmatched junction bases: 6. The CDR3 totals 15 residues. CDR3 in amino acids: CASSDLTGGGYEQYF. The CDR3 DNA reads TGTGCCAGCAGTGATTTGACAGGGGGCGGGTACGAGCAGTACTTC. The complete variable domain, with remaining parts taken from reference TRBV2 and TRBJ2-7, reads EPEVTQTPSHQVTQMGQEVILRCVPISNHLYFYWYRQILGQKVEFLVSFYNNEISEKSEIFDDQFSVERPDGSNFTLKIRSTKLEDSAMYFCASSDLTGGGYEQYFGPGTRLTVT.

The chain is built from TRBV6-4 and TRBJ2-2; 8 bases match TRBD2. The V and J ends lost 10 bases and 1 base, in that order; junction bases with no gene match: 5. CDR1 MRHNA and CDR2 SNTAGT come from the germline V gene. The CDR3 runs to 14 residues. The CDR3 nucleotides are TGTGCCACCCGAGCGGGGGTGAACACCGGGGAGCTGTTTTTT. Amino acids: CATRAGVNTGELFF.

The chain uses TRBV19 and TRBJ1-2, with D hard to call. CDR3 length: 13 residues. V was trimmed by 3 bases and J by 8 bases, leaving 13 bases between them. Germline V gene sequence: CDR1 LNHDA, CDR2 SQIVND (reference sequence). DNA of the CDR3: TGTGCCAGTAGTATTTTCGAGGGAAACGGCTACACCTTC. Protein: CASSIFEGNGYTF. Based on the CDR3 plus reference TRBV19 and TRBJ1-2, the full variable domain is DGGITQSPKYLFRKEGQNVTLSCEQNLNHDAMYWYRQDPGQGLRLIYYSQIVNDFQKGDIAEGYSVSREKKESFPLTVTSAQKNPTAFYLCASSIFEGNGYTFGSGTRLTVV.

This chain uses TRBV4-1 with TRBJ2-7, with unresolved D. The CDR3 spans 17 residues. Deletions cut 1 base from V and 0 bases from J, with 16 bases between. Germline V gene lookup returns CDR1 MGHRA and CDR2 YSYEKL. This CDR3 is CASSQGLVALSSYEQYF. As DNA, the CDR3 is TGCGCCAGCAGCCAAGGCCTGGTAGCCCTGAGCTCCTACGAGCAGTACTTC.

The V and J genes are TRBV6-4 and TRBJ1-2, with 9 bases lining up with TRBD1. V dropped 6 bases and J dropped 2; count of bases not matched to a gene: 4. The CDR3 is 14 residues long. Looked up from germline, CDR1 is MRHNA and CDR2 is SNTAGT. The CDR3 loop reads CASSLGQGNYGYTF. The DNA of the CDR3 is TGTGCCAGCAGCCTGGGACAGGGAAACTATGGCTACACCTTC.

The chain links TRBV5-1 to TRBJ1-1; 7 positions agree with TRBD1. Germline-derived CDR1 and CDR2 are SGHRS and YFSETQ. This CDR3 spans 15 amino acids. V was clipped by 1 base and J by 1 base; unmatched bases: 4. CDR3 sequence: CASSLKDRWNTEAFF. The CDR3 region has the DNA TGCGCCAGCAGCTTGAAGGACAGGTGGAACACTGAAGCTTTCTTT. The full variable domain, rest sourced from reference TRBV5-1 and TRBJ1-1, is KAGVTQTPRYLIKTRGQQVTLSCSPISGHRSVSWYQQTPGQGLQFLFEYFSETQRNKGNFPGRFSGRQFSNSRSEMNVSTLELGDSALYLCASSLKDRWNTEAFFGQGTRLTVV.

The rearrangement links TRBV11-2 to TRBJ2-3, with TRBD1 as a possible D gene (5 bases). The CDR3 is 16 amino acids. CDR1 is SGHAT and CDR2 is FQNNGV in the germline V gene. V lost 6 bases to trimming and J lost 3 bases, with 19 bases between them. As DNA, the CDR3 is TGTGCCAGCAGTAGGGTTTCAGGGCTTGGTACAGATACGCAGTATTTT. This encodes CASSRVSGLGTDTQYF.

Remarks on this clone: Within the sample, other DNA sequences also encode this same CDR3. This sequence joins TRBV18 and TRBJ1-4, with 9 bases lining up with TRBD1. The CDR3 runs to 15 residues. The V segment lost 1 base and the J segment 5 bases; nucleotides outside the gene matches: 2. Germline assignment: CDR1 KGHSH and CDR2 LQKENI. CDR3 sequence: CASSPRTGENEKLFF. DNA for the CDR3: TGTGCCAGCTCACCACGGACAGGGGAGAATGAAAAACTGTTTTTT. Full variable domain (missing parts from reference TRBV18 and TRBJ1-4): NAGVMQNPRHLVRRRGQEARLRCSPMKGHSHVYWYRQLPEEGLKFMVYLQKENIIDESGMPKERFSAEFPKEGPSILRIQQVVRGDSAAYFCASSPRTGENEKLFFGSGTQLSVL.

As for this clone: The identical CDR3 is also encoded by other nucleotide sequences in the sample. The chain combines TRBV2 with TRBJ2-5, with 11 bases fitting TRBD2. Per the germline V gene, CDR1 is SNHLY and CDR2 is FYNNEI. The CDR3 is made up of 15 amino acids. V lost 6 bases, J lost 2 bases, and 5 bases stayed unmatched. The CDR3 region is CASRGLAGGQETQYF. The CDR3 DNA reads as TGTGCCAGCAGGGGGCTAGCGGGGGGACAAGAGACCCAGTACTTC.

About this clone: The same CDR3 is also encoded by other DNA sequences in this sample. The chain couples TRBV5-4 to TRBJ1-1; TRBD1 aligns across 7 bases. V lost 4 bases to trimming and J lost 5 bases; unmatched junction nucleotides: 5. Per the germline V gene, CDR1 is SGHNT and CDR2 is YYREEE (reference sequence). CDR3 length: 13 residues. In nucleotides, the CDR3 is TGTGCCAGCAGCATTGACAGGGTAACTGAAGCTTTCTTT. It encodes CASSIDRVTEAFF.

Of note for this clone: Other DNA sequences in the sample encode the same CDR3. The chain recombines TRBV5-5 with TRBJ1-5, with D unclear. The CDR3 has 13 amino acids. V gave up 2 bases and J gave up 4 bases, with 7 bases separating them. CDR1 SGHKS and CDR2 YYEKEE come from the germline V gene (reference sequence). CDR3 sequence reads: CASSLEVNQPQHF. CDR3 sequence (DNA): TGTGCCAGCAGCTTAGAGGTAAATCAGCCCCAGCATTTT.

CDR3 sequence: CASSEWGYTEAFF. The DNA for the CDR3 is TGTGCCAGCAGTGAATGGGGGTACACTGAAGCTTTCTTT. This chain links TRBV2 with TRBJ1-1; possible D gene TRBD1, 5 bases. V lost 2 bases to trimming and J lost 3 bases, with 7 bases between them. The germline gives CDR1 SNHLY, CDR2 FYNNEI. This CDR3 contains 13 residues.

The chain employs TRBV11-3 and TRBJ2-7; TRBD2 might be the D (5 bases). CDR1 is SGHNT and CDR2 is YENEEA in the germline V gene. This CDR3 comprises 15 residues. Between the trimmed V and J ends, which lost 5 bases and 2 bases, there was a span of 16 bases. Here the CDR3 DNA reads TGTGCCAGCAGCCCGAGCGGCCACGATCCCTACGAGCAGTACTTC. Protein sequence: CASSPSGHDPYEQYF.

This clone has a single count. This rearrangement joins TRBV6-5 to TRBJ1-5, with TRBD1 as a possible D gene (5 bases). Trimming took 5 bases from V and 6 from J, leaving 11 bases between them. There are 13 residues in the CDR3. Looked up from germline, CDR1 is MNHEY and CDR2 is SVGAGI. In DNA form, the CDR3 reads TGTGCCAGCAGTCGACAGATAGGTCAGCCCCAGCATTTT. Its translation: CASSRQIGQPQHF.

The rearrangement uses TRBV19 and TRBJ2-7, with 7 bases that match TRBD1. V dropped 7 bases and J dropped 2; count of bases not matched to a gene: 8. This CDR3 has 14 amino acids. In germline, CDR1 is LNHDA, CDR2 SQIVND (reference sequence). The CDR3: CASTAGDRPYEQYF. Here the CDR3 DNA reads TGTGCCAGTACCGCAGGGGACAGACCCTACGAGCAGTACTTC.

The V call is TRBV5-4, the J call TRBJ1-3; TRBD1 agrees at 9 bases. J gave up 13 bases and V 4 bases, and 18 bases lay outside the gene matches. Germline CDR1 SGHNT, CDR2 YYREEE (reference sequence). This CDR3 is 16 amino acids long. The CDR3 nucleotides are TGTGCCAGCAGCGTACGAACCGGGACAGGGTCCCCTCAAATATATTTT. Its protein is CASSVRTGTGSPQIYF.

The chain recombines TRBV19 with TRBJ1-4, with 9 bases identical to TRBD1. This CDR3 spans 14 amino acids. The germline gives CDR1 LNHDA, CDR2 SQIVND (reference sequence). V trimming: 5 bases; J trimming: 7 bases; junction bases outside the gene matches: 5. The CDR3 loop is CASSVTGGGEKLFF. CDR3 in DNA: TGTGCCAGTAGTGTCACAGGGGGCGGTGAAAAACTGTTTTTT.

V gene TRBV5-1 combines with J gene TRBJ1-1; the match to TRBD1 covers 7 bases. Germline V gene data show CDR1 as SGHRS and CDR2 as YFSETQ. The CDR3 is made up of 18 amino acids. With 0 bases clipped from V and 2 bases from J, the junction kept 13 bases outside the gene matches. CDR3 sequence: CASSLASRAGGLNTEAFF. The CDR3 nucleotides are TGCGCCAGCAGCTTGGCTAGTAGGGCAGGGGGACTCAACACTGAAGCTTTCTTT.

V is TRBV7-2 and J is TRBJ2-5, with TRBD2 identical over 13 bases. Germline CDR1 is SGHTA and CDR2 is FQGNSA. The CDR3 spans 18 residues. V shed 1 base, J shed 4 bases, and the junction held 9 bases outside the gene matches. DNA for the CDR3: TGTGCCAGCAGCTTAGTGCGGACTAGCGGGAGCAATATAGAGACCCAGTACTTC. Amino acid sequence: CASSLVRTSGSNIETQYF. Variable domain in full (rest from reference TRBV7-2 and TRBJ2-5): GAGVSQSPSNKVTEKGKDVELRCDPISGHTALYWYRQSLGQGLEFLIYFQGNSAPDKSGLPSDRFSAERTGGSVSTLTIQRTQQEDSAVYLCASSLVRTSGSNIETQYFGPGTRLLVL.

The chain links TRBV6-1 to TRBJ1-5; D might be TRBD1 (6 bases). The germline V and J ends were trimmed by 3 bases and 3 bases, with 15 bases remaining between them. The CDR3 is made up of 16 amino acids. CDR1 is MNHNS, CDR2 SASEGT, per germline. Here the CDR3 DNA reads TGTGCCAGCAGTGACGTCGCGACAGGCTTCAATCAGCCCCAGCATTTT. Protein product: CASSDVATGFNQPQHF.

Concerning this clone itself: The sample contains more than one DNA sequence encoding this CDR3. This chain joins TRBV7-2 and TRBJ2-7, with D unresolved. The V gene lost 1 base and the J gene lost 3 bases, with 10 bases spanning the gap. Germline V gene lookup returns CDR1 SGHTA and CDR2 FQGNSA. This CDR3 has 14 amino acids. Here the CDR3 reads CASSLVPDLYEQYF. CDR3 coding DNA: TGTGCCAGCAGCTTAGTGCCAGATCTCTACGAGCAGTACTTC.

The chain is built from TRBV6-1 and TRBJ2-7; D unresolved. Germline V gene lookup returns CDR1 MNHNS and CDR2 SASEGT. CDR3 size: 11 residues. V was trimmed by 8 bases and J by 9 bases, leaving 14 bases between them. Here the CDR3 reads CASFHLWGQYF. The CDR3 DNA follows: TGTGCCAGCTTCCACCTTTGGGGGCAGTACTTC.